The 32 T cell receptor beta chains reported below all come from one sample, sequenced in a study of CD8 T cells in Susac syndrome. The RNA input was roughly 0.5 to 1 ug, and it was reverse transcribed with random hexamers. TCRdb reanalysed the immunoSEQ multiplex PCR reads using MiXCR and keeps one entry per CDR3 protein. The table lists 180,000 or so distinct CDR3 sequences, around 95% of them singletons. The sequenced sample was CD4+ T cells from PBMCs. The receptors were sampled from a human donor in good health.

The chain has TRBV18 and TRBJ1-5, with D hard to call. Per germline, CDR1 KGHSH and CDR2 LQKENI. The V end was cut by 0 bases, the J end by 8 bases, with 5 bases between. The CDR3 loop spans 12 amino acids. CDR3 in amino acids: CASSPPGEPQHF. In nucleotides, the CDR3 is TGTGCCAGCTCACCACCGGGAGAGCCCCAGCATTTT.

CDR3 sequence: CASSPGTDHEAFF. The CDR3 DNA sequence: TGTGCCAGCAGCCCCGGGACCGACCATGAAGCTTTCTTT. V usage is TRBV3-1 and J usage is TRBJ1-1, with D tentatively TRBD1 (5 bases). The CDR3 consists of 13 residues. The V gene lost 4 bases and the J gene lost 7 bases, with 13 bases spanning the gap. Germline CDR1 and CDR2: LGHDT and YNNKEL (reference sequence).

The chain is built from TRBV11-2 and TRBJ2-3; TRBD2 agrees at 7 bases. The germline V gene encodes CDR1 SGHAT and CDR2 FQNNGV. Germline trimming cut 6 bases from V and 2 bases from J; bases unmatched to any gene: 8. This CDR3 contains 15 residues. CDR3 DNA: TGTGCCAGCAGTTCTGGAGCGGGGACCACAGATACGCAGTATTTT. As protein: CASSSGAGTTDTQYF.

V gene TRBV9 combines with J gene TRBJ2-5, with TRBD1 as a possible D gene (6 bases). The germline V gene encodes CDR1 SGDLS and CDR2 YYNGEE. The V gene lost 0 bases and the J gene lost 4 bases, with 10 bases spanning the gap. This CDR3 comprises 14 residues. The CDR3 bases are TGTGCCAGCAGCGTAGCCCGAGGGGGAGAGACCCAGTACTTC. Translation gives CASSVARGGETQYF. The full variable domain, rest sourced from reference TRBV9 and TRBJ2-5, is DSGVTQTPKHLITATGQRVTLRCSPRSGDLSVYWYQQSLDQGLQFLIQYYNGEERAKGNILERFSAQQFPDLHSELNLSSLELGDSALYFCASSVARGGETQYFGPGTRLLVL.

V gene TRBV20-1 combines with J gene TRBJ2-2; D not certain. Germline V gene data show CDR1 as DFQATT and CDR2 as SNEGSKA (reference sequence). The ends were cut back, 6 bases at V and 7 bases at J, with 9 bases in the middle. CDR3 size: 11 residues. The CDR3 nucleotides read TGCAGTGCCCCAACCGTCGGGGAGCTGTTTTTT. This sequence encodes CSAPTVGELFF.

The chain employs TRBV6-5 and TRBJ1-1, with D possibly being TRBD1 (5 bases). Trimming removed 0 bases at V and 1 base at J, with 9 bases between. Germline V gene lookup returns CDR1 MNHEY and CDR2 SVGAGI. This CDR3 region has 15 residues. CDR3 protein: CASSYSGTSNTEAFF. The CDR3 DNA sequence: TGTGCCAGCAGTTACTCCGGGACGTCGAACACTGAAGCTTTCTTT.

The gene calls are TRBV2 and TRBJ2-3; D is unresolved. The CDR3 totals 14 residues. Trimming stripped 5 bases from V and 3 bases from J, with 12 bases between. Germline values: CDR1 SNHLY, CDR2 FYNNEI. The CDR3 nucleotides read TGTGCCAGCAGTCCTTGGGGTGTAACAGATACGCAGTATTTT. The encoded protein is CASSPWGVTDTQYF. The full variable domain, rest sourced from reference TRBV2 and TRBJ2-3, is EPEVTQTPSHQVTQMGQEVILRCVPISNHLYFYWYRQILGQKVEFLVSFYNNEISEKSEIFDDQFSVERPDGSNFTLKIRSTKLEDSAMYFCASSPWGVTDTQYFGPGTRLTVL.

This chain links TRBV20-1 with TRBJ2-7, with 9 bases matching TRBD1. V lost 1 base to trimming and J lost 3 bases; unmatched junction nucleotides: 7. Looked up from germline, CDR1 is DFQATT and CDR2 is SNEGSKA (reference sequence). CDR3 length: 15 residues. The DNA for the CDR3 is TGCAGTGCTAGAGGTACAGGGGGCCAATTCTACGAGCAGTACTTC. Protein sequence: CSARGTGGQFYEQYF.

V and J are TRBV4-3 and TRBJ2-2; D gene uncertain. The germline V and J ends were trimmed by 0 bases and 6 bases, with 8 bases remaining between them. CDR3 size: 14 residues. Germline CDR1 reads LGHNA; CDR2 reads YSLEER. CDR3 bases: TGCGCCAGCAGCCAAGAGGGGTTCCCCGGGGAGCTGTTTTTT. Translating gives CASSQEGFPGELFF.

The gene calls are TRBV7-2 and TRBJ2-7, with 8 bases aligning to TRBD1. The CDR3 runs to 12 residues. Germline trimming cut 3 bases from V and 7 bases from J; bases unmatched to any gene: 2. CDR1 is SGHTA, CDR2 FQGNSA, per germline. CDR3 protein: CASSFQGAEQYF. The CDR3 nucleotides read TGTGCCAGCAGCTTTCAGGGGGCGGAGCAGTACTTC. Looking up the rest from reference TRBV7-2 and TRBJ2-7 gives the full variable domain: GAGVSQSPSNKVTEKGKDVELRCDPISGHTALYWYRQSLGQGLEFLIYFQGNSAPDKSGLPSDRFSAERTGGSVSTLTIQRTQQEDSAVYLCASSFQGAEQYFGPGTRLTVT.

The V and J genes are TRBV7-9 and TRBJ2-7, with TRBD1 matching over 11 bases. The CDR3 extends over 14 amino acids. Trimming removed 4 bases from V and 6 bases from J; junction bases left unmatched: 5. Germline V gene lookup returns CDR1 SEHNR and CDR2 FQNEAQ (reference sequence). The CDR3 region is CASSWGTGGGEQYF. CDR3 DNA: TGTGCCAGCAGCTGGGGGACAGGGGGAGGCGAGCAGTACTTC. The variable domain in full, completed from reference TRBV7-9 and TRBJ2-7, reads DTGVSQNPRHKITKRGQNVTFRCDPISEHNRLYWYRQTLGQGPEFLTYFQNEAQLEKSRLLSDRFSAERPKGSFSTLEIQRTEQGDSAMYLCASSWGTGGGEQYFGPGTRLTVT.

This chain connects TRBV29-1 to TRBJ2-6; D is undetermined. Trimming took 6 bases from V and 3 from J, leaving 6 bases between them. Germline CDR1 reads SQVTM; CDR2 reads ANQGSEA. This CDR3 is built from 12 residues. This CDR3 is CSVDDGANVLTF. CDR3 bases: TGCAGCGTGGACGATGGGGCCAACGTCCTGACTTTC. Full variable domain (outside the CDR3, taken from reference TRBV29-1 and TRBJ2-6): SAVISQKPSRDICQRGTSLTIQCQVDSQVTMMFWYRQQPGQSLTLIATANQGSEATYESGFVIDKFPISRPNLTFSTLTVSNMSPEDSSIYLCSVDDGANVLTFGAGSRLTVL.

The V call is TRBV4-3, the J call TRBJ2-3; the D gene is possibly TRBD2 (6 bases). V gave up 0 bases and J gave up 6 bases, with 13 bases separating them. The length of the CDR3 is 15 residues. The V gene's germline CDR1 is LGHNA and CDR2 YSLEER. The CDR3: CASSQEGGFRDTQYF. The DNA for the CDR3 is TGCGCCAGCAGCCAAGAAGGAGGGTTTCGGGATACGCAGTATTTT.

This rearrangement joins TRBV7-9 to TRBJ2-5, with D unclear. Between the trimmed V and J ends, which lost 7 bases and 2 bases, there was a span of 8 bases. This CDR3 is built from 12 residues. Germline CDR1 reads SEHNR; CDR2 reads FQNEAQ (reference sequence). The CDR3 is CASTPLQETQYF. The CDR3 DNA follows: TGTGCCAGCACCCCCCTTCAAGAGACCCAGTACTTC.

J is TRBJ2-1 and V is TRBV29-1; a weak D match, TRBD1 (6 bases). Trimming cost V 3 bases and J 3 bases, with 9 bases left between them. CDR1 is SQVTM, CDR2 ANQGSEA, per germline. The CDR3 is 13 residues long. DNA of the CDR3: TGCAGCGTTGACAGGGGATTCTACAATGAGCAGTTCTTC. Amino acids: CSVDRGFYNEQFF.

In this sample, this clonotype turned up a few times. The rearrangement joins TRBV2 to TRBJ2-1; D gene ambiguous. The germline gives CDR1 SNHLY, CDR2 FYNNEI. The CDR3 extends over 11 amino acids. The V end was cut by 3 bases, the J end by 4 bases, with 1 base between. The CDR3 DNA follows: TGTGCCAGCAGTGAGTACAATGAGCAGTTCTTC. Protein product: CASSEYNEQFF.

This rearrangement joins TRBV5-1 to TRBJ2-5, with 13 positions matching TRBD2. This CDR3 spans 17 amino acids. Trimming at V came to 0 bases and at J to 5 bases, leaving 7 bases not matched to a gene. Germline lookup yields CDR1 SGHRS and CDR2 YFSETQ. The CDR3 DNA is TGCGCCAGCAGCTTGGCTACCGGACTAGCGGGGGTGGAGACCCAGTACTTC. Residues: CASSLATGLAGVETQYF.

The genes are TRBV4-3 and TRBJ2-4, with a weak D call TRBD2 (6 bases). The germline V gene has CDR1 LGHNA and CDR2 YSLEER. This CDR3 has 14 amino acids. V lost 1 base to trimming and J lost 9 bases, with 13 bases between them. CDR3 nucleotide sequence: TGCGCCAGCAGCCAAGCTCTAGCGTTCGGCATTCAGTACTTC. It is translated as CASSQALAFGIQYF.

This chain joins TRBV15 and TRBJ2-7; D remains unclear. The CDR3 is made up of 13 amino acids. Per the germline V gene, CDR1 is LNHNV and CDR2 is YYDKDF (reference sequence). The V gene lost 3 bases and the J gene lost 2 bases, with 8 bases spanning the gap. The CDR3 DNA reads as TGTGCCACCAGCAGGGACCCCGCCTACGAGCAGTACTTC. This translates into CATSRDPAYEQYF.

The chain joins TRBV9 to TRBJ2-7; D uncertain. The CDR3 has 14 residues. Germline CDR1 is SGDLS and CDR2 is YYNGEE. Trimming took 2 bases from V and 4 from J, leaving 13 bases between them. This chain's CDR3 is CASSVSPGSYEQYF. As DNA, the CDR3 is TGTGCCAGCAGCGTGAGTCCGGGCTCATACGAGCAGTACTTC. Supplemented by reference TRBV9 and TRBJ2-7, the full variable domain reads DSGVTQTPKHLITATGQRVTLRCSPRSGDLSVYWYQQSLDQGLQFLIQYYNGEERAKGNILERFSAQQFPDLHSELNLSSLELGDSALYFCASSVSPGSYEQYFGPGTRLTVT.

V usage is TRBV15 and J usage is TRBJ1-5, with D possibly matching TRBD1 (5 bases). The V and J ends lost 0 bases and 5 bases respectively, with 11 bases between them. The V gene's germline CDR1 is LNHNV and CDR2 YYDKDF (reference sequence). This CDR3 is 15 amino acids long. The CDR3 coding sequence is TGTGCCACCAGCAGAGATAAGAGGGGATATCAGCCCCAGCATTTT. This sequence encodes CATSRDKRGYQPQHF.

V is TRBV29-1 and J is TRBJ2-7, with D tentatively TRBD2 (6 bases). Trimming cost V 7 bases and J 1 base, with 11 bases left between them. The CDR3 totals 12 residues. The germline gives CDR1 SQVTM, CDR2 ANQGSEA. Here the CDR3 reads CSGGDGSYEQYF. The CDR3, as DNA: TGCAGCGGGGGGGACGGTTCCTACGAGCAGTACTTC.

This chain links TRBV12-3 or TRBV12-4 with TRBJ2-3; 9 nucleotides line up with TRBD1. The CDR3 is made up of 14 amino acids. V trimming: 7 bases; J trimming: 3 bases; junction bases outside the gene matches: 5. CDR3 coding DNA: TGTGCCAGCAATGACAGGGGGAGGACAGATACGCAGTATTTT. This translates into CASNDRGRTDTQYF.

CDR3 DNA sequence: TGTGCCAGCAGTGAAGCAAGCGGGGTGGGGACCCAGTACTTC. Protein sequence: CASSEASGVGTQYF. The chain couples TRBV2 to TRBJ2-5; 7 bases fit TRBD2. With V trimmed by 0 bases and J by 7 bases, 5 bases remained unmatched. The germline V gene encodes CDR1 SNHLY and CDR2 FYNNEI. This CDR3 is 14 amino acids long.

The V gene is TRBV29-1, the J gene TRBJ1-1; no reliable D call. Germline CDR1 is SQVTM and CDR2 is ANQGSEA. The CDR3 length is 13 residues. V was shortened by 8 bases and J by 0 bases, with 13 bases between the two germline ends. CDR3 sequence: CSIWITVNTEAFF. DNA for the CDR3: TGCAGCATTTGGATCACGGTGAACACTGAAGCTTTCTTT. Based on the CDR3 plus reference TRBV29-1 and TRBJ1-1, the full variable domain is SAVISQKPSRDICQRGTSLTIQCQVDSQVTMMFWYRQQPGQSLTLIATANQGSEATYESGFVIDKFPISRPNLTFSTLTVSNMSPEDSSIYLCSIWITVNTEAFFGQGTRLTVV.

The V call is TRBV5-4, the J call TRBJ2-1; the match to TRBD1 covers 7 bases. Germline-derived CDR1 and CDR2 are SGHNT and YYREEE (reference sequence). The CDR3 sequence is 14 residues long. V was pared by 4 bases and J by 3 bases, with 4 bases of the junction left unmatched. CDR3 sequence (DNA): TGTGCCAGCAGCACGGGACAGCTCTACAATGAGCAGTTCTTC. It specifies CASSTGQLYNEQFF. Combining the CDR3 with reference TRBV5-4 and TRBJ2-1 gives the whole variable domain ETGVTQSPTHLIKTRGQQVTLRCSSQSGHNTVSWYQQALGQGPQFIFQYYREEENGRGNFPPRFSGLQFPNYSSELNVNALELDDSALYLCASSTGQLYNEQFFGPGTRLTVL.

The chain has TRBV5-4 and TRBJ1-5; D remains unclear. Deletions cut 4 bases from V and 3 bases from J, with 11 bases between. CDR1 and CDR2 (germline): SGHNT, YYREEE (reference sequence). This CDR3 is 14 amino acids long. The CDR3 sequence: CASSAGGSNQPQHF. The CDR3 bases are TGTGCCAGCAGCGCGGGAGGGTCCAATCAGCCCCAGCATTTT.

The V and J genes are TRBV4-3 and TRBJ2-7; D unclear. V was clipped by 1 base and J by 2 bases, with 9 bases between them. The CDR3 sequence is 14 residues long. The V gene's germline CDR1 is LGHNA and CDR2 YSLEER. The CDR3 nucleotides are TGCGCCAGCAGCCAAGGTTTCGGGCCCTACGAGCAGTACTTC. Protein sequence: CASSQGFGPYEQYF.

The J gene is TRBJ1-4, the V gene TRBV30, with TRBD1 as a possible D gene (6 bases). Trimming took off 2 bases at V and 3 bases at J, with 16 bases between the two ends. The CDR3 extends over 16 amino acids. CDR1 and CDR2 from the germline V gene are GTSNPN and SVGIG (reference sequence). The CDR3 sequence: CAWSRGRGTSNEKLFF. In DNA form, the CDR3 reads TGTGCCTGGAGTCGGGGCAGGGGAACATCTAATGAAAAACTGTTTTTT.

The chain is built from TRBV20-1 and TRBJ2-5; no clear D gene. V lost 4 bases and J 5 bases, leaving 8 bases between the germline ends. The CDR3 extends over 11 amino acids. Germline-derived CDR1 and CDR2 are DFQATT and SNEGSKA (reference sequence). The CDR3 is CSATLLETQYF. The CDR3 region has the DNA TGCAGTGCTACCCTCTTGGAGACCCAGTACTTC.

This clonotype was detected only once. The chain uses TRBV7-8 and TRBJ2-7, with TRBD2 matching over 7 bases. The CDR3 contains 12 residues. CDR1 is SGHVS and CDR2 is FQNEAQ in the germline V gene. Trimming removed 10 bases from V and 3 bases from J; junction bases left unmatched: 6. CDR3 protein: CATGGNFYEQYF. For the CDR3, the DNA is TGTGCCACCGGGGGGAACTTCTACGAGCAGTACTTC.

The chain has TRBV18 and TRBJ2-7, with D perhaps matching TRBD1 or TRBD2 (5 bases each). The CDR3 has 16 amino acids. Germline CDR1 reads KGHSH; CDR2 reads LQKENI. Trimming cost V 2 bases and J 0 bases, with 14 bases left between them. CDR3 residues: CASSPNRDRFSYEQYF. The DNA of the CDR3 is TGTGCCAGCTCACCAAACCGGGACCGCTTCTCCTACGAGCAGTACTTC.